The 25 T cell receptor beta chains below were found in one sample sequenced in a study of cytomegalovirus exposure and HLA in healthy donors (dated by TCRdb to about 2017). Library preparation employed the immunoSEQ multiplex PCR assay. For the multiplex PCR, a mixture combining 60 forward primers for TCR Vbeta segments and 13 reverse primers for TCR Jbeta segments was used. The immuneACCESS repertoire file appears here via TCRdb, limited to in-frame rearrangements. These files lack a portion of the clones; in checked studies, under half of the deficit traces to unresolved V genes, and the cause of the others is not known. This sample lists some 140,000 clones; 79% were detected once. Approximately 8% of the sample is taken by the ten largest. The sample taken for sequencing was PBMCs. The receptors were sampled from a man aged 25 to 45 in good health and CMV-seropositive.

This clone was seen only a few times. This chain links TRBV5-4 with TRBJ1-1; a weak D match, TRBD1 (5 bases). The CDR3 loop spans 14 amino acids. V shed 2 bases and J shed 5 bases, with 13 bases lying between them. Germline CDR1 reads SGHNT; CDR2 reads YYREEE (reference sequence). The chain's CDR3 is CASSFLDGGTEAFF. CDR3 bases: TGTGCCAGCAGCTTCTTGGACGGGGGAACTGAAGCTTTCTTT.

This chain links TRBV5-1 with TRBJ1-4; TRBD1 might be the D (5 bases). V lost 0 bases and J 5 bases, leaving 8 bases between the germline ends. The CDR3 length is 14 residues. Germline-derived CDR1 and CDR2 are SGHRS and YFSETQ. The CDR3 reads CASSLGQGNEKLFF. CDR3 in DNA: TGCGCCAGCAGCTTGGGCCAGGGAAATGAAAAACTGTTTTTT.

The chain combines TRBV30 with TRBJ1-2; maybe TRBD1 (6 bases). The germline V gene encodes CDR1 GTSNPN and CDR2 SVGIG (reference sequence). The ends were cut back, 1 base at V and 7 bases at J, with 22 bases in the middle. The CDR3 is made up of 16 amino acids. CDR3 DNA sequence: TGTGCCTGGAGTGAAGCCGGGACAACGACCCGAGGTGGCTACACCTTC. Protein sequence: CAWSEAGTTTRGGYTF.

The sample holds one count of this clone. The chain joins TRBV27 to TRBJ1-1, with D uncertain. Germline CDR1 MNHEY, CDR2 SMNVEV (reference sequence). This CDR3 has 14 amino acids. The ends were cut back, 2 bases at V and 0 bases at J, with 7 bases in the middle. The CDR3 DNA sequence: TGTGCCAGCAGTTTAGTATCGGTGAACACTGAAGCTTTCTTT. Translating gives CASSLVSVNTEAFF.

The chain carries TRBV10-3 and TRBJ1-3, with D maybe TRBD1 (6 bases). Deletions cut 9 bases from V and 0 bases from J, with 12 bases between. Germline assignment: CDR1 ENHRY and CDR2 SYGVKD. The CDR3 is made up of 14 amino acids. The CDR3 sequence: CAMGQGSSGNTIYF. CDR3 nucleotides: TGTGCCATGGGGCAGGGGAGCTCTGGAAACACCATATATTTT.

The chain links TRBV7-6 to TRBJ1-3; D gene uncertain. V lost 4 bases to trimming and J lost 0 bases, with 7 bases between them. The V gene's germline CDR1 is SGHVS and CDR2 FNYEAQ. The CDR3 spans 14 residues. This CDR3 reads CASSSSSSGNTIYF. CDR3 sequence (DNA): TGTGCCAGCAGCTCCTCCTCCTCTGGAAACACCATATATTTT. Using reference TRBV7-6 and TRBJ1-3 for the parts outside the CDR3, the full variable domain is GAGVSQSPRYKVTKRGQDVALRCDPISGHVSLYWYRQALGQGPEFLTYFNYEAQQDKSGLPNDRFSAERPEGSISTLTIQRTEQRDSAMYRCASSSSSSGNTIYFGEGSWLTVV.

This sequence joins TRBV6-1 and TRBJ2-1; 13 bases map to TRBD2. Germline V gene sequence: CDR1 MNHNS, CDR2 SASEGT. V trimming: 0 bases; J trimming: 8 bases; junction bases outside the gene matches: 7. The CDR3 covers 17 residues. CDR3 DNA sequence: TGTGCCAGCAGTGAAGCGCTTAGACTAGCGGGAGGCTATGAGCAGTTCTTC. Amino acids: CASSEALRLAGGYEQFF.

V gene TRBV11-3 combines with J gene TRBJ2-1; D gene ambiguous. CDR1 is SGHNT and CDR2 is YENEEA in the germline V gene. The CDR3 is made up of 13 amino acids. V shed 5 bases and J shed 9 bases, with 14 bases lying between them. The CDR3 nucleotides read TGTGCCAGCAGCGTTACCCCAGCAGGTGAGCAGTTCTTC. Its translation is CASSVTPAGEQFF.

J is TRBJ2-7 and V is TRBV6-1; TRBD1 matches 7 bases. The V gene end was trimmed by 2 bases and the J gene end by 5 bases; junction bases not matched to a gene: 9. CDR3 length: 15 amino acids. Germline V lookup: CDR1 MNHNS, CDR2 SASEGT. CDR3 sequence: CASSESRQGRNEQYF. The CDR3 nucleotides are TGTGCCAGCAGTGAATCCAGACAGGGAAGAAACGAGCAGTACTTC.

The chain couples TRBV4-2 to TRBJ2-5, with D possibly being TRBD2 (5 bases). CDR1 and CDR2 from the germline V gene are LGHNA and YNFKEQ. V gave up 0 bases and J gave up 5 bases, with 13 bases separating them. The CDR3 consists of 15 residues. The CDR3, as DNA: TGTGCCAGCAGCCAAGACCGGCTAGCCCGGGAGACCCAGTACTTC. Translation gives CASSQDRLARETQYF.

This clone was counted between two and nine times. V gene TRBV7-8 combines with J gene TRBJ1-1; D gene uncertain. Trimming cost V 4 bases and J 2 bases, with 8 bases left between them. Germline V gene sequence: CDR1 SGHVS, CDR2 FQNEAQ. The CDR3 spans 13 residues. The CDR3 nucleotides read TGTGCCAGCAGCTCTGGACTCAACACTGAAGCTTTCTTT. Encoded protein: CASSSGLNTEAFF.

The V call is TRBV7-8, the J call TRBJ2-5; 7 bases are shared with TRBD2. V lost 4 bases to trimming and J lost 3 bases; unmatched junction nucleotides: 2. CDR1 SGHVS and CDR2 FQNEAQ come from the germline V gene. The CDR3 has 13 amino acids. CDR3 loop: CASSWSGEETQYF. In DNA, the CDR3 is TGTGCCAGCAGCTGGAGCGGGGAAGAGACCCAGTACTTC.

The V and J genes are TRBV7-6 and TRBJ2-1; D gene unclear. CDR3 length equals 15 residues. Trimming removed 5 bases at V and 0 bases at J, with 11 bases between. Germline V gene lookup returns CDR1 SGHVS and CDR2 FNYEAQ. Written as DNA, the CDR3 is TGTGCCAGCAGCCCCTCTCAGTCCTCCTACAATGAGCAGTTCTTC. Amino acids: CASSPSQSSYNEQFF.

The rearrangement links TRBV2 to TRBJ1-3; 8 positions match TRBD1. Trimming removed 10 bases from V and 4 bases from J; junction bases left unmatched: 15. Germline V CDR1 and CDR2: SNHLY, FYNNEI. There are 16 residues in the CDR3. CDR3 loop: CATRQGILSIGNTIYF. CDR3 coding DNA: TGTGCCACCAGACAGGGGATCCTCTCCATCGGAAACACCATATATTTT.

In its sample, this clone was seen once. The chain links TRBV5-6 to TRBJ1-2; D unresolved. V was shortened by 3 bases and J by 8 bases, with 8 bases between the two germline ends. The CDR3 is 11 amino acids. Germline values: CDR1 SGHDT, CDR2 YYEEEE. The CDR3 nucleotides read TGTGCCAGCAGCTCTGGAGGAGGCTACACCTTC. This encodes CASSSGGGYTF.

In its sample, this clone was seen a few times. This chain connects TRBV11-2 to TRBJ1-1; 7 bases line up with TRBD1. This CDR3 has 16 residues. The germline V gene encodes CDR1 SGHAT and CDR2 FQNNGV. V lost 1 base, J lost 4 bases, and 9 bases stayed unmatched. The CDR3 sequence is CASSLGGGGSGTEAFF. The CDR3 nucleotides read TGTGCCAGCAGCTTAGGCGGAGGGGGCAGCGGCACTGAAGCTTTCTTT. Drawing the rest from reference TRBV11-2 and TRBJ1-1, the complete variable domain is EAGVAQSPRYKIIEKRQSVAFWCNPISGHATLYWYQQILGQGPKLLIQFQNNGVVDDSQLPKDRFSAERLKGVDSTLKIQPAKLEDSAVYLCASSLGGGGSGTEAFFGQGTRLTVV.

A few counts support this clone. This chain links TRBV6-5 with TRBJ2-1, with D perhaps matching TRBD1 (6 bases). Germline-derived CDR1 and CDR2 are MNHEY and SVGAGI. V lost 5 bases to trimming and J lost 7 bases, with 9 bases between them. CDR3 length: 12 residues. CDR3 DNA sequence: TGTGCCAGCAGTCCACAGGGTAATGAGCAGTTCTTC. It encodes CASSPQGNEQFF.

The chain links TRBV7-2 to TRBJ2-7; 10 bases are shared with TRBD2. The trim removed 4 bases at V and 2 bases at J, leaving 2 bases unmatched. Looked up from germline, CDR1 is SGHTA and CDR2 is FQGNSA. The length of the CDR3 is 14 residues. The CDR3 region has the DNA TGTGCCAGCAGCTCCAGCGGGGGGGCCTACGAGCAGTACTTC. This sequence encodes CASSSSGGAYEQYF.

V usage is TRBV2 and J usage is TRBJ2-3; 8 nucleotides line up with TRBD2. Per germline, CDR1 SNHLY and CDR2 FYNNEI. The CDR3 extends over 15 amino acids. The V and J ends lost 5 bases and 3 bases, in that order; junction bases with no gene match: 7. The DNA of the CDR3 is TGTGCCAGCAGTTTCTCCAGCGGGAGTACAGATACGCAGTATTTT. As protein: CASSFSSGSTDTQYF. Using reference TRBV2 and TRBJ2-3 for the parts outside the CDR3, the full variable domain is EPEVTQTPSHQVTQMGQEVILRCVPISNHLYFYWYRQILGQKVEFLVSFYNNEISEKSEIFDDQFSVERPDGSNFTLKIRSTKLEDSAMYFCASSFSSGSTDTQYFGPGTRLTVL.

CDR3 nucleotide sequence: TGTGCCAGCAGTGACCTTCCTGTACCGGTTCCAACTAATGAAAAACTGTTTTTT. Translating gives CASSDLPVPVPTNEKLFF. The genes are TRBV6-1 and TRBJ1-4, with unresolved D. V lost 3 bases and J lost 0, with 17 bases in between. From germline, CDR1 is MNHNS and CDR2 SASEGT. CDR3 length: 18 amino acids.

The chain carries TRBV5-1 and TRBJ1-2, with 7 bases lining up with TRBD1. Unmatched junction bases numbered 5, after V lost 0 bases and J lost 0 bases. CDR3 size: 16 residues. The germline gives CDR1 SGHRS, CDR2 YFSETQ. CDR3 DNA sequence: TGCGCCAGCAGCTTGGGACAGGGTATTTCTAACTATGGCTACACCTTC. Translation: CASSLGQGISNYGYTF.

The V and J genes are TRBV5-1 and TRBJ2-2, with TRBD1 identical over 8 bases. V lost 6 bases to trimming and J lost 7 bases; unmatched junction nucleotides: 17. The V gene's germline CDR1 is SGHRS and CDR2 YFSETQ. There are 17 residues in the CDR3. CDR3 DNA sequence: TGCGCCAGCACGGACAGGGAAATATATTGGGCTCACGGGGAGCTGTTTTTT. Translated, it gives CASTDREIYWAHGELFF.

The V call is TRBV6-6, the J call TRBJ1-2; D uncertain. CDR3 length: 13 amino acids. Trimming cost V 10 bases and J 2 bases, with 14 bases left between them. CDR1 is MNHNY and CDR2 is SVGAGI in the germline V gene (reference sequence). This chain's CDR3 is CATTPRLNYGYTF. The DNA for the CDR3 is TGTGCCACCACCCCGCGACTCAACTATGGCTACACCTTC.

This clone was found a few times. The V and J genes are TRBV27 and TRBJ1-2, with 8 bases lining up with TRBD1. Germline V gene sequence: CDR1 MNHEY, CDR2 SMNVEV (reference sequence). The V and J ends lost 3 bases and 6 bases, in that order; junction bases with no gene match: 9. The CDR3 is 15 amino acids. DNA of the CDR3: TGTGCCAGCAGTTTCGACAGGGGACTTCCGAATGGCTACACCTTC. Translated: CASSFDRGLPNGYTF.

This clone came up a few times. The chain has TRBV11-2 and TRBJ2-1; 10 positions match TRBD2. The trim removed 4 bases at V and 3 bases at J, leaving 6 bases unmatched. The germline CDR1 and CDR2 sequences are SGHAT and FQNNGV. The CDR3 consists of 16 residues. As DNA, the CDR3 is TGTGCCAGCAGCTCCCGACTAGCGGGCGTCTACAATGAGCAGTTCTTC. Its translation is CASSSRLAGVYNEQFF.